This T cell receptor (beta chain) appears in the sequencing data of a study of blood T cell repertoires in COVID-19. Study context: Spain, Italy and the United States supplied samples that represented acute and convalescent COVID-19.

Germline CDR1 and CDR2: SGHAT and FQNNGV. The V gene lost 0 bases and the J gene lost 8 bases, with 10 bases spanning the gap. This CDR3 is built from 13 residues. Using immunoSEQ multiplex PCR, the repertoire was profiled, and TCRdb retains in-frame clones only, with some absent. The sample carries around 70,000 clones, about 90% recorded once. This chain uses TRBV11-2 with TRBJ1-1, with D tentatively TRBD1 (6 bases). Material: peripheral blood. The clonotype comes from a human donor in a cohort sampled during active COVID-19. This CDR3 reads CASSLERGYEAFF. The CDR3 DNA follows: TGTGCCAGCAGCTTAGAAAGGGGGTACGAAGCTTTCTTT.